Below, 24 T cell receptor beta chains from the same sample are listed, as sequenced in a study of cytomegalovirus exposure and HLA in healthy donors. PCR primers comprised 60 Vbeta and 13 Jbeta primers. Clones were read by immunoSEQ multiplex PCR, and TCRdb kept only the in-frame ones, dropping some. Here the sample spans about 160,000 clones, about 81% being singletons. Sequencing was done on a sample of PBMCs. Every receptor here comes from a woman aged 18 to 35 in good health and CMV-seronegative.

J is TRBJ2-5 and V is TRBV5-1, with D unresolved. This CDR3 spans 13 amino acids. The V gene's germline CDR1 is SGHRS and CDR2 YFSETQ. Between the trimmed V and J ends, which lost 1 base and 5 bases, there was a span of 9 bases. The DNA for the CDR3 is TGCGCCAGCAGCTTGAGTTGGCGGGAGACCCAGTACTTC. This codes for CASSLSWRETQYF.

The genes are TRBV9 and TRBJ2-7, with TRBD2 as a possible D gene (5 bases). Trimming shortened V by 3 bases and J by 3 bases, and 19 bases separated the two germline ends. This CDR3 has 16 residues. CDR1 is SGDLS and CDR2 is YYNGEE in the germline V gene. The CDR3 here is CASSARPTEGYYEQYF. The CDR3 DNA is TGTGCCAGCAGCGCCCGACCGACCGAGGGATACTACGAGCAGTACTTC.

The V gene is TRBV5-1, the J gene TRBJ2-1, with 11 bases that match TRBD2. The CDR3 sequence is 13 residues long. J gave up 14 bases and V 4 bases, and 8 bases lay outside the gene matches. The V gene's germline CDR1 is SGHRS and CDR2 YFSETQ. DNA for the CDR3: TGCGCCAGCAGCCCGGAAACTAGCGGGAGAAAGTTCTTC. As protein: CASSPETSGRKFF.

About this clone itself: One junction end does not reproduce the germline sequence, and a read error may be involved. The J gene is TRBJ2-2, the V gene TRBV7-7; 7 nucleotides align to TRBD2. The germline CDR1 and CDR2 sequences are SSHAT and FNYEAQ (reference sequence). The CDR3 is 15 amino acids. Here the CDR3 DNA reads TGTGCTAGCAGCCTGGGGAGGGAAGGAACCGGGGAGCTGTTTTTT. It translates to CASSLGREGTGELFF.

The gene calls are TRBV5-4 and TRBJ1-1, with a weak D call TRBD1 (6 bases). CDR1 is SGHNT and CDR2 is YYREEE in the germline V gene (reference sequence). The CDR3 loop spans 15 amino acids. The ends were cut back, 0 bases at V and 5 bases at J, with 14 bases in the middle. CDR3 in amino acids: CASSLDRVYGTEAFF. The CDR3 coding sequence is TGTGCCAGCAGCTTGGACAGGGTGTATGGTACTGAAGCTTTCTTT.

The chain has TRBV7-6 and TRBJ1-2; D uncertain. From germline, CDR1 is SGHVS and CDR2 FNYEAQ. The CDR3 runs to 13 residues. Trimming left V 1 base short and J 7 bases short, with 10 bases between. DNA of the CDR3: TGTGCCAGCAGCTTAGGAGGGAACGGTGGCTACACCTTC. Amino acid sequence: CASSLGGNGGYTF.

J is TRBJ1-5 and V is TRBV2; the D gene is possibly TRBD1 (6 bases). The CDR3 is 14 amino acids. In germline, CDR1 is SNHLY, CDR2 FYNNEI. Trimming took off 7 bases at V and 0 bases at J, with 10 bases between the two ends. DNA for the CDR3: TGTGCCAGCAAGCTACAGGGTAGCAATCAGCCCCAGCATTTT. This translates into CASKLQGSNQPQHF.

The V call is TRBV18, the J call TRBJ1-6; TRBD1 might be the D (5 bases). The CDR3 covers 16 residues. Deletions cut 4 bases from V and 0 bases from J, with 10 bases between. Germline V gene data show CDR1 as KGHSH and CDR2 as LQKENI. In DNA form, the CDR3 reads TGTGCCAGCTCACTGGACATGGGCTCCTATAATTCACCCCTCCACTTT. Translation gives CASSLDMGSYNSPLHF. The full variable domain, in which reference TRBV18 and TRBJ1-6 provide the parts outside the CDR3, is NAGVMQNPRHLVRRRGQEARLRCSPMKGHSHVYWYRQLPEEGLKFMVYLQKENIIDESGMPKERFSAEFPKEGPSILRIQQVVRGDSAAYFCASSLDMGSYNSPLHFGNGTRLTVT.

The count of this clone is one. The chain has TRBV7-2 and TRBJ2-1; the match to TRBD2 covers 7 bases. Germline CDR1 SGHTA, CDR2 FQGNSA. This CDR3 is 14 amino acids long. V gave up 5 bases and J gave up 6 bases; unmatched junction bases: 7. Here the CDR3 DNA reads TGTGCCAGCAGCACGGGGGGAGGAACCAATGAGCAGTTCTTC. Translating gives CASSTGGGTNEQFF.

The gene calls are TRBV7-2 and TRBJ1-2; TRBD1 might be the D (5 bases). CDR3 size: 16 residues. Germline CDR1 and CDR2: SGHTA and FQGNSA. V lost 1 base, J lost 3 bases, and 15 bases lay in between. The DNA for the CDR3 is TGTGCCAGCAGCTTAGGGGGCGCAGGGTCGGACTATGGCTACACCTTC. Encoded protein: CASSLGGAGSDYGYTF. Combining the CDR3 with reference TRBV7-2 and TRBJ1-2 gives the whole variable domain GAGVSQSPSNKVTEKGKDVELRCDPISGHTALYWYRQSLGQGLEFLIYFQGNSAPDKSGLPSDRFSAERTGGSVSTLTIQRTQQEDSAVYLCASSLGGAGSDYGYTFGSGTRLTVV.

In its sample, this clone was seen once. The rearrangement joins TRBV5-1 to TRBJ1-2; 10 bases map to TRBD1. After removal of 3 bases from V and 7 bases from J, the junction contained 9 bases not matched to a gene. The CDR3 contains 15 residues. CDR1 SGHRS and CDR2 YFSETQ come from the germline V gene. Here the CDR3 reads CASSSTGTGVRGYTF. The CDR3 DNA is TGCGCCAGCAGCTCTACCGGGACAGGGGTCCGTGGCTACACCTTC.

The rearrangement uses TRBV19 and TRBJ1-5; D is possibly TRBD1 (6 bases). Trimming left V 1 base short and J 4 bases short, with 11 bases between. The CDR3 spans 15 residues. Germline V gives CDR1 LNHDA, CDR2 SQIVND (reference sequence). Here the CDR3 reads CASSIVLQGNQPQHF. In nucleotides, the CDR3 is TGTGCCAGTAGTATAGTACTTCAGGGGAATCAGCCCCAGCATTTT.

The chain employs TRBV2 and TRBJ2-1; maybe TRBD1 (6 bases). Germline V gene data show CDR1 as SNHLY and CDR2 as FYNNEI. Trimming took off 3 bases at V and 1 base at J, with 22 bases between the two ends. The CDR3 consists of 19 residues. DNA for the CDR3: TGTGCCAGCAGTGATTCGGTGGCAGGGGAGTCGGGGTCCTACAATGAGCAGTTCTTC. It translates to CASSDSVAGESGSYNEQFF.

CDR3 protein: CASSWDSSYNSPLHF. The DNA for the CDR3 is TGTGCCAGCAGCTGGGACAGCTCCTATAATTCACCCCTCCACTTT. V gene TRBV5-4 combines with J gene TRBJ1-6; 7 positions agree with TRBD1. V shed 3 bases, J shed 0 bases, and the junction held 0 bases outside the gene matches. The CDR3 runs 15 residues. Germline V gene data show CDR1 as SGHNT and CDR2 as YYREEE (reference sequence).

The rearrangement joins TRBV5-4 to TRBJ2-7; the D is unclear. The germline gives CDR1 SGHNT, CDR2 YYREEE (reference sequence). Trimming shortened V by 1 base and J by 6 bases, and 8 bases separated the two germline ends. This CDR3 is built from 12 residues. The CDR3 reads CASSLRVGEQYF. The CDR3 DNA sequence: TGTGCCAGCAGCTTGAGAGTCGGCGAGCAGTACTTC.

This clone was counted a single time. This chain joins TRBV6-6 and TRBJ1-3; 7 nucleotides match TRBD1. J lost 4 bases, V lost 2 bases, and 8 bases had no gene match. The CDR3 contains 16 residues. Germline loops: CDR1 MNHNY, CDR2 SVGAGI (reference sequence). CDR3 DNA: TGTGCCAGCAGTTACGAACCCGGGACAGCCGGAAACACCATATATTTT. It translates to CASSYEPGTAGNTIYF.

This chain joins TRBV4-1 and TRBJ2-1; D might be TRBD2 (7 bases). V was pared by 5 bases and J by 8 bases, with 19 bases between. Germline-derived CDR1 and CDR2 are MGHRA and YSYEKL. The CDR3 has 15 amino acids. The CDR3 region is CASSALARGGYEQFF. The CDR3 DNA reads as TGCGCCAGCAGCGCTCTAGCGAGGGGGGGCTATGAGCAGTTCTTC.

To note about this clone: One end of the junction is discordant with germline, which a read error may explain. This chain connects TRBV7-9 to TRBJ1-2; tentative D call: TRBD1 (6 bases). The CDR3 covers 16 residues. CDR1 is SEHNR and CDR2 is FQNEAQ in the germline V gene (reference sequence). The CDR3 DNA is TGTTCCAGCAGCCAGATACAGGGCTTAGCTAACTATGGCTACACCTTC. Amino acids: CSSSQIQGLANYGYTF.

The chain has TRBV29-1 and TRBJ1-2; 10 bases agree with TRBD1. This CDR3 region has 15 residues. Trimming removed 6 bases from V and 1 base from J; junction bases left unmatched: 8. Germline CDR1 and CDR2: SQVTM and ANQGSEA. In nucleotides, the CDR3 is TGCAGCGTGATCTGGACAGGGGGTGATAACTATGGCTACACCTTC. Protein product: CSVIWTGGDNYGYTF.

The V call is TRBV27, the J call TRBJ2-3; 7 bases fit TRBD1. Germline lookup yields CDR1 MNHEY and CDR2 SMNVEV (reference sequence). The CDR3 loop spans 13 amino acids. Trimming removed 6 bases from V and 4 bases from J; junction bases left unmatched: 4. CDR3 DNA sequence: TGTGCCAGCAGAGGACAGGCTGCAGATACGCAGTATTTT. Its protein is CASRGQAADTQYF.

The CDR3 is CASSLEAGGAQETQYF. The DNA of the CDR3 is TGTGCCAGCAGCTTAGAAGCGGGAGGGGCCCAGGAGACCCAGTACTTC. This sequence joins TRBV7-8 and TRBJ2-5; 10 nucleotides line up with TRBD2. The CDR3 is made up of 16 amino acids. CDR1 and CDR2 from the germline V gene are SGHVS and FQNEAQ. Trimming took 1 base from V and 5 from J; bases not matched to a gene: 7.

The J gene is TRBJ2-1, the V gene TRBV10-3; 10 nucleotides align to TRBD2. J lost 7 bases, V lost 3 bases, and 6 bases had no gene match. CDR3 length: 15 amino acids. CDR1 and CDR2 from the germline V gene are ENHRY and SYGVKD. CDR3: CAISDPSGGGNEQFF. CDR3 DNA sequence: TGTGCCATCAGTGATCCTAGCGGGGGCGGGAATGAGCAGTTCTTC.

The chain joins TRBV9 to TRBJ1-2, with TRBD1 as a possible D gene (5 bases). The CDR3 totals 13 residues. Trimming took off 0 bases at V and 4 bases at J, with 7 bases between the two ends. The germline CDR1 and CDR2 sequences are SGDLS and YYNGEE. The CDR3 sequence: CASSVGQTYGYTF. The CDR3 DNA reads TGTGCCAGCAGCGTAGGACAGACCTATGGCTACACCTTC.

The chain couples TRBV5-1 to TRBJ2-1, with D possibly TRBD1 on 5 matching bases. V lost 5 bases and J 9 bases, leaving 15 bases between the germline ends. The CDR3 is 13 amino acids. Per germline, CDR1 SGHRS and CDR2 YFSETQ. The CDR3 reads CASRPVQGAEQFF. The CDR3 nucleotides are TGCGCCAGCAGACCCGTTCAGGGTGCTGAGCAGTTCTTC. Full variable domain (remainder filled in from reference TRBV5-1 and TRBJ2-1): KAGVTQTPRYLIKTRGQQVTLSCSPISGHRSVSWYQQTPGQGLQFLFEYFSETQRNKGNFPGRFSGRQFSNSRSEMNVSTLELGDSALYLCASRPVQGAEQFFGPGTRLTVL.